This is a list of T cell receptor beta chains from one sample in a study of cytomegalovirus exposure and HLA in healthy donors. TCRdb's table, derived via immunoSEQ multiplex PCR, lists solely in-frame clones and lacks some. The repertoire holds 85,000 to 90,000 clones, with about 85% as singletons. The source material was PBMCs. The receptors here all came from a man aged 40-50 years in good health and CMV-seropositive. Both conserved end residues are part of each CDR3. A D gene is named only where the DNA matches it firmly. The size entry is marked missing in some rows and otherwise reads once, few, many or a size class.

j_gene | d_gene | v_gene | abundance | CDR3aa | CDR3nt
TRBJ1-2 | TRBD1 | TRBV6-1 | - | CASTQGAGGYTF | TGTGCCAGCACCCAGGGGGCGGGAGGCTACACCTTC
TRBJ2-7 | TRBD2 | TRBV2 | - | CASTAPVAGGREQYF | TGTGCCAGCACCGCTCCCGTAGCGGGGGGTAGGGAGCAGTACTTC
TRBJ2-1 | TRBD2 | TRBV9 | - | CASSRLAGGRLEQFF | TGTGCCAGCAGCAGACTAGCGGGGGGTAGGCTTGAGCAGTTCTTC
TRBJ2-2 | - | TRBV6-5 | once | CASRAGQRNTGELFF | TGTGCCAGCAGGGCCGGACAGCGTAACACCGGGGAGCTGTTTTTT
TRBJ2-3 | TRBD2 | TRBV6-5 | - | CASSWGRAGTDTQYF | TGTGCCAGCAGCTGGGGGAGGGCCGGCACAGATACGCAGTATTTT
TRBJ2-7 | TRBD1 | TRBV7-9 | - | CASSSRRTGPYEQYF | TGTGCCAGCAGCTCCAGACGGACAGGACCCTACGAGCAGTACTTC
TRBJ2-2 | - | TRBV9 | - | CASSWTDTGELFF | TGTGCCAGCAGCTGGACAGACACCGGGGAGCTGTTTTTT
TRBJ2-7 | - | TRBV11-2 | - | CASSLVRDTSYEQYF | TGTGCCAGCAGCTTAGTACGGGACACCTCCTACGAGCAGTACTTC
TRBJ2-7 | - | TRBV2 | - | CASSDWQGYEQYF | TGTGCCAGCAGTGATTGGCAGGGCTACGAGCAGTACTTC
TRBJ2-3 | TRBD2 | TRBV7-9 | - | CASSLTGLAGKIGDTQYF | TGTGCCAGCAGCTTAACAGGACTAGCGGGGAAGATAGGAGATACGCAGTATTTT
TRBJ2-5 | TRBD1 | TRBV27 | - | CASTPPTGGGETQYF | TGTGCCAGCACGCCCCCGACAGGGGGCGGAGAGACCCAGTACTTC
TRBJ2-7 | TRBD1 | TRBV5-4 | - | CASSQPRDSFSYEQYF | TGTGCCAGCAGCCAACCCCGGGACAGTTTTTCCTACGAGCAGTACTTC
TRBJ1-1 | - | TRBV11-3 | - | CASSLEAGPEAFF | TGTGCCAGCAGCTTAGAGGCGGGCCCTGAAGCTTTCTTT
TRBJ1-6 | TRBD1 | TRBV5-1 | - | CASSLGGTGRSPLHF | TGCGCCAGCAGCTTGGGGGGGACAGGGAGGTCACCCCTCCACTTT
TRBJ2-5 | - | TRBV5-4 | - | CASSVRLEETQYF | TGTGCCAGCAGCGTGAGATTAGAAGAGACCCAGTACTTC
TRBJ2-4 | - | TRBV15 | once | CATSRERTVAKNIQYF | TGTGCCACCAGCAGAGAGCGTACCGTAGCCAAAAACATTCAGTACTTC
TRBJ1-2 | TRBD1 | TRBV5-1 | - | CASSQTGALYGYTF | TGCGCCAGCAGCCAAACAGGGGCCCTCTATGGCTACACCTTC
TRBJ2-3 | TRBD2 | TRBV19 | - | CASSTSGRTDTQYF | TGTGCCAGTAGCACTAGCGGGAGAACAGATACGCAGTATTTT
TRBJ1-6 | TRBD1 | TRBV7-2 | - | CASSPPGTGGNSPLHF | TGTGCCAGCAGCCCTCCGGGGACAGGGGGTAATTCACCCCTCCACTTT
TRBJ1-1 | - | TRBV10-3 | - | CAIRDRESTEAFF | TGTGCCATCAGAGACCGGGAGAGCACTGAAGCTTTCTTT
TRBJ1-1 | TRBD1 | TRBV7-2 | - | CASSAPGGAWTEAFF | TGTGCCAGCAGCGCTCCAGGGGGCGCTTGGACTGAAGCTTTCTTT
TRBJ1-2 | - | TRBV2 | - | CASIEEQRSYGYTF | TGTGCCAGCATCGAAGAACAGAGAAGCTATGGCTACACCTTC
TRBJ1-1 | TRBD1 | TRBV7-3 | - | CASSLRQGAAAFF | TGTGCCAGCAGCCTTAGACAGGGGGCTGCGGCTTTCTTT
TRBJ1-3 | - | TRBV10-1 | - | CASSESGGTTGNTIYF | TGCGCCAGCAGTGAGTCCGGGGGAACAACTGGAAACACCATATATTTT
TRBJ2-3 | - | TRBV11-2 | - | CASSLSQGIPDTQYF | TGTGCCAGCAGCTTATCCCAGGGAATACCAGATACGCAGTATTTT
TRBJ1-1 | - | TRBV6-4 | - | CASSDGTGRWTEAFF | TGTGCCAGCAGTGACGGTACAGGACGGTGGACTGAAGCTTTCTTT
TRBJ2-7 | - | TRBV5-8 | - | CASSPTMRVAYEQYF | TGTGCCAGCAGCCCTACGATGCGGGTGGCCTACGAGCAGTACTTC
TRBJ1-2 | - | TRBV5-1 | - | CASSPPQGTSGYTF | TGCGCCAGCAGCCCCCCCCAGGGTACAAGTGGCTACACCTTC
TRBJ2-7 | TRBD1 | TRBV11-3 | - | CASSLGAGTGSYEQYF | TGTGCCAGCAGCTTAGGGGCCGGGACAGGGTCGTACGAGCAGTACTTC
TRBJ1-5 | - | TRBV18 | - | CASSLDRYSNQPQHF | TGTGCCAGCTCACTCGACAGATATAGCAATCAGCCCCAGCATTTT
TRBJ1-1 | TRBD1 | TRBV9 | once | CASSVGQGTEAFF | TGTGCCAGCAGCGTAGGACAGGGTACTGAAGCTTTCTTT
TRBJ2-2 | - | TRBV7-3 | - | CASSLQGATTGELFF | TGTGCCAGCAGCTTACAAGGGGCGACCACCGGGGAGCTGTTTTTT
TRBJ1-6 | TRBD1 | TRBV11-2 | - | CASSKILTGIDNSPLHF | TGTGCCAGCAGCAAAATTCTGACAGGGATCGATAATTCACCCCTCCACTTT
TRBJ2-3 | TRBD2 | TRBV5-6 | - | CASSVPGLAGDHLSSGQYF | TGTGCCAGCAGCGTACCGGGACTAGCGGGGGACCACCTCTCTTCGGGGCAGTATTTT
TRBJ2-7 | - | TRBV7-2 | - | CASSRQGGPVYEQYF | TGTGCCAGCAGCCGGCAGGGGGGCCCGGTCTACGAGCAGTACTTC
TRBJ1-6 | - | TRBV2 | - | CASSLRQFNSPLHF | TGTGCCAGCAGTCTGCGACAGTTTAATTCACCCCTCCACTTT
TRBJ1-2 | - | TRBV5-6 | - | CASSLDREYGYTF | TGTGCCAGCAGCTTGGACAGGGAATATGGCTACACCTTC
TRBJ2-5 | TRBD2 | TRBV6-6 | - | CASGRARPGDETQYF | TGTGCCAGCGGGAGGGCTCGACCGGGGGATGAGACCCAGTACTTC
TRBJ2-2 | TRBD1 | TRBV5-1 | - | CASSLAPRRGIGELFF | TGCGCCAGCAGCTTGGCGCCTCGCAGGGGGATTGGGGAGCTGTTTTTT
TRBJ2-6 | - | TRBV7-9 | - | CASSPSGLPSGANVLTF | TGTGCCAGCAGCCCCTCCGGACTGCCGTCTGGGGCCAACGTCCTGACTTTC
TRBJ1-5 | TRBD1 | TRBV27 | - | CASSPPGQGQPQHF | TGTGCCAGCAGTCCCCCGGGACAGGGTCAGCCCCAGCATTTT
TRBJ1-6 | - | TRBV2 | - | CASRRTANSPLHF | TGTGCCAGCAGAAGGACAGCAAATTCACCCCTCCACTTT
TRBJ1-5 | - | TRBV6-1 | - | CASSGGMRQPQHF | TGTGCCAGCAGCGGGGGAATGCGGCAGCCCCAGCATTTT
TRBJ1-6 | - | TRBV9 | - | CASSEGFRSPLHF | TGTGCCAGCAGCGAGGGGTTTCGTTCACCCCTCCACTTT
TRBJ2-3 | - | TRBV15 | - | CATSDTVVDTQYF | TGTGCCACCAGTGACACAGTGGTCGATACGCAGTATTTT
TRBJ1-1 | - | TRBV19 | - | CASSTHYRVGAFF | TGTGCCAGTAGTACCCACTACAGGGTGGGGGCTTTCTTT
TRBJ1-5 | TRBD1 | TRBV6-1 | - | CASSARRQGGLGQPQHF | TGTGCCAGCAGTGCCAGACGACAGGGGGGTTTAGGTCAGCCCCAGCATTTT
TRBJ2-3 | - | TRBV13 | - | CASSLGGSGSDTQYF | TGTGCCAGCAGCTTAGGCGGGAGTGGGTCAGATACGCAGTATTTT
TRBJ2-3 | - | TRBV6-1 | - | CASRDGRGGLDTQYF | TGTGCCAGCAGGGACGGACGGGGTGGGCTTGATACGCAGTATTTT
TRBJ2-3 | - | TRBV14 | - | CASSQASPADTQYF | TGTGCCAGCAGCCAGGCGAGCCCAGCGGATACGCAGTATTTT
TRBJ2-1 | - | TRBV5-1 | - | CASSAVGGADEQFF | TGCGCCAGCAGCGCCGTTGGGGGCGCCGATGAGCAGTTCTTC
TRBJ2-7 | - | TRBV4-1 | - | CASSQDTVTLQYF | TGCGCCAGCAGCCAAGATACGGTAACTTTGCAGTACTTC
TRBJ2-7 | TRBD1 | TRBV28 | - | CASSLARTGRTYEQYF | TGTGCCAGCAGTTTAGCTAGGACAGGGCGGACCTACGAGCAGTACTTC